This TCR beta chain was sequenced for a study of blood T cell repertoires in COVID-19. Study context: Donors in the United States, Italy and Spain gave samples during acute or convalescent COVID-19. Sample material is recorded as cDNA or gDNA derived from T cells, B-cell-depleted T cells, or PBMCs.

Authors' methods: Amplification from reference gene primers served as the basis for estimated nucleated cell counts. Clones were read by immunoSEQ multiplex PCR, and TCRdb kept only the in-frame ones, dropping some. That table is the source of V, J and clone size, and D and trimming were worked out from the DNA. This table has hundreds of thousands of clones, 70% to 90% appearing once. The CDR3 spans 15 residues. The V and J ends lost 2 bases and 4 bases respectively, with 13 bases between them. CDR1 is SNHLY and CDR2 is FYNNEI in the germline V gene. The chain joins TRBV2 to TRBJ2-3; no reliable D call. The sequence derives from a man aged 45 to 65 with active or convalescent COVID-19. The specimen sequenced was peripheral blood. CDR3 amino acids: CASSEIGFRADTQYF. The CDR3, as DNA: TGTGCCAGCAGTGAAATCGGGTTTCGTGCAGATACGCAGTATTTT.